This TCR beta chain is drawn from a study of blood T cell repertoires in COVID-19. This CDR3 comprises 16 residues. With V trimmed by 1 base and J by 7 bases, 12 bases remained unmatched. Per germline, CDR1 SGHNT and CDR2 YYREEE (reference sequence). Sequencing used immunoSEQ multiplex PCR; TCRdb keeps in-frame clones, though not all of them. This sample has fewer than 200,000 clones, with around 82% found just once. The sequenced sample consisted of PBMCs or T cells enriched from blood (not recorded which). The origin of this receptor is a woman between 55 and 75 years old with acute COVID-19. The J gene is TRBJ2-7, the V gene TRBV5-4; 9 nucleotides line up with TRBD2. The CDR3 region is CASSLSAKAGGREQYF. The CDR3 nucleotides are TGTGCCAGCAGCTTGAGTGCAAAAGCGGGAGGTAGAGAGCAGTACTTC. Variable domain in full (rest from reference TRBV5-4 and TRBJ2-7): ETGVTQSPTHLIKTRGQQVTLRCSSQSGHNTVSWYQQALGQGPQFIFQYYREEENGRGNFPPRFSGLQFPNYSSELNVNALELDDSALYLCASSLSAKAGGREQYFGPGTRLTVT.